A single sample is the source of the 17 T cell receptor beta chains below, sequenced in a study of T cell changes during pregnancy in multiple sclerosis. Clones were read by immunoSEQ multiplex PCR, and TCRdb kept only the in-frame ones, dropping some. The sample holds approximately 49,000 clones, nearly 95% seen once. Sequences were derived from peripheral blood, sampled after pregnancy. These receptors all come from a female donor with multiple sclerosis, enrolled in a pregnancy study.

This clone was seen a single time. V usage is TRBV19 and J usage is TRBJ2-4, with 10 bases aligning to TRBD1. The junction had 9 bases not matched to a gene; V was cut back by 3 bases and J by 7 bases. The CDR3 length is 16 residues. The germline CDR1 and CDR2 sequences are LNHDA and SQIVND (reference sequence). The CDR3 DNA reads TGTGCCAGTAGTATCCTCCCGGGACAGGGGAAGAACATTCAGTACTTC. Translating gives CASSILPGQGKNIQYF.

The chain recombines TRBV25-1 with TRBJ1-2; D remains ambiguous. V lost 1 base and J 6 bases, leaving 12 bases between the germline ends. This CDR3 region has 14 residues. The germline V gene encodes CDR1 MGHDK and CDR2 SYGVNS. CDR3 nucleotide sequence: TGTGCCAGCAGTGAATTAGCGGCGTTTGATGGCTACACCTTC. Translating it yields CASSELAAFDGYTF.

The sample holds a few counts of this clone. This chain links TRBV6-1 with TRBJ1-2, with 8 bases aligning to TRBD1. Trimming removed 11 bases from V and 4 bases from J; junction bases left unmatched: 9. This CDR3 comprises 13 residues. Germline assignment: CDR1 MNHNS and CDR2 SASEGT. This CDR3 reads CAGQGAMIYGYTF. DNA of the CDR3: TGTGCCGGACAGGGAGCTATGATCTATGGCTACACCTTC.

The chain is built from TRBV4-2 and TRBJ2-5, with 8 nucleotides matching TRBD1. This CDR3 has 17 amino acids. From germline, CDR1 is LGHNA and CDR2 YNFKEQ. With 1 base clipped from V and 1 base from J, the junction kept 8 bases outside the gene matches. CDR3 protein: CASSQGDRGSFQETQYF. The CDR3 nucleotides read TGTGCCAGCAGCCAAGGTGACAGGGGATCCTTCCAAGAGACCCAGTACTTC.

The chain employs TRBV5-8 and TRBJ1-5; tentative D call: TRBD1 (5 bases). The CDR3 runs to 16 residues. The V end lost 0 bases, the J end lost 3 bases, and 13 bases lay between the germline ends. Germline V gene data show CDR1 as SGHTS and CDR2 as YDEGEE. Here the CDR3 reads CASSLGRIGANQPQHF. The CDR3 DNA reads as TGTGCCAGCAGCTTGGGCAGAATAGGGGCCAATCAGCCCCAGCATTTT.

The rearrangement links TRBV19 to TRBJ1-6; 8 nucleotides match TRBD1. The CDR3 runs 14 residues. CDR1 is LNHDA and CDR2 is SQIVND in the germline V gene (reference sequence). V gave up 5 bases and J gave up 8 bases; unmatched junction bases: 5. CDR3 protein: CASSLAGGDSPLHF. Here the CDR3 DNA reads TGTGCCAGTAGTCTCGCAGGGGGCGATTCACCCCTCCACTTT.

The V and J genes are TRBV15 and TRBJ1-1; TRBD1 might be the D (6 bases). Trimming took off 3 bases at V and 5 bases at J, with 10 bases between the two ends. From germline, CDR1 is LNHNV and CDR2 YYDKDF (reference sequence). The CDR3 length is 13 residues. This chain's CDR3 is CATSSSRGTEAFF. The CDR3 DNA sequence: TGTGCCACCAGCAGTTCCAGGGGTACTGAAGCTTTCTTT. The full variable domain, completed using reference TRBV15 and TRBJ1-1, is DAMVIQNPRYQVTQFGKPVTLSCSQTLNHNVMYWYQQKSSQAPKLLFHYYDKDFNNEADTPDNFQSRRPNTSFCFLDIRSPGLGDTAMYLCATSSSRGTEAFFGQGTRLTVV.

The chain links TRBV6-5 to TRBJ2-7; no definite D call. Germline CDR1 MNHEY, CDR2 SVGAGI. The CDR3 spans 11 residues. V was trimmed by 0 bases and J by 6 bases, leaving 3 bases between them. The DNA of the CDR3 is TGTGCCAGCAGTTACTCGGCCGAGCAGTACTTC. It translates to CASSYSAEQYF.

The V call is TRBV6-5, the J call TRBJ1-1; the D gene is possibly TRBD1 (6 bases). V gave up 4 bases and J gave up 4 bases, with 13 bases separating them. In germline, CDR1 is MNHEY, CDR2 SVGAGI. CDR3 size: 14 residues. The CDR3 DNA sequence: TGTGCCAGCAGTTCGGGACAATTCGGCACTGAAGCTTTCTTT. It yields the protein CASSSGQFGTEAFF.

CDR3 DNA sequence: TGTGCCAGCAGCTCAACCATTACTAGCGGAGAGACCCAGTACTTC. Its protein is CASSSTITSGETQYF. The chain uses TRBV7-9 and TRBJ2-5; the match to TRBD2 covers 8 bases. Per germline, CDR1 SEHNR and CDR2 FQNEAQ (reference sequence). V was clipped by 4 bases and J by 4 bases; unmatched bases: 8. This CDR3 has 15 residues.

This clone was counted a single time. CDR3 in amino acids: CASSPFGTGGNEQYF. In nucleotides, the CDR3 is TGTGCCAGCTCACCATTCGGGACAGGGGGCAACGAGCAGTACTTC. V gene TRBV18 combines with J gene TRBJ2-7, with 12 bases matching TRBD1. CDR1 and CDR2 from the germline V gene are KGHSH and LQKENI. The CDR3 loop spans 15 amino acids. The V and J ends lost 2 bases and 5 bases, in that order; junction bases with no gene match: 4.

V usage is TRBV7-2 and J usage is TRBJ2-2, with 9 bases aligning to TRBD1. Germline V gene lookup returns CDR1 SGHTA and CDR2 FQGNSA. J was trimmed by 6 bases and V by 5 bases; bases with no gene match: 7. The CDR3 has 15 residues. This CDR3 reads CASSPTGGLAGELFF. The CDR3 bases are TGTGCCAGCAGCCCAACAGGGGGCTTGGCCGGGGAGCTGTTTTTT.

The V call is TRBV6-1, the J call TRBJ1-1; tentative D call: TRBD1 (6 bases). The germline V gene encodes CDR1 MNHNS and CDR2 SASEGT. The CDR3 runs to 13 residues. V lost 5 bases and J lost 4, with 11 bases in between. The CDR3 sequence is CASSQQGSTEAFF. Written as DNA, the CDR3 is TGTGCCAGCAGTCAACAGGGTAGCACTGAAGCTTTCTTT.

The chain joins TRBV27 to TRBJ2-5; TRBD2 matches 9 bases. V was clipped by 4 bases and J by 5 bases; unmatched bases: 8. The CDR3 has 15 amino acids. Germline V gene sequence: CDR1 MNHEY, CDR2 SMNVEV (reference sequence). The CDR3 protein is CASSSQAGGRETQYF. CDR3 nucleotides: TGTGCCAGCAGTTCCCAAGCGGGGGGAAGGGAGACCCAGTACTTC.

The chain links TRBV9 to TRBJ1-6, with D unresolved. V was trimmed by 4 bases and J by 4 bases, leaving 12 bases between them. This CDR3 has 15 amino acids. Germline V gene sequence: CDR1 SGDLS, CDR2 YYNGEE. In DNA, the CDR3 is TGTGCCAGCAGCCTCGCGCGAGGTTATAATTCACCCCTCCACTTT. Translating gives CASSLARGYNSPLHF.

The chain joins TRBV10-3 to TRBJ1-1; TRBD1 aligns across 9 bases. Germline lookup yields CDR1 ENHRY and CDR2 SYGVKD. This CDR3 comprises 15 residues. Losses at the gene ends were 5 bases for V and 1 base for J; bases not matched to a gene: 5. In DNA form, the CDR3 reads TGTGCCATCAGTCCCGGGACAGGGCGGAACACTGAAGCTTTCTTT. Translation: CAISPGTGRNTEAFF.

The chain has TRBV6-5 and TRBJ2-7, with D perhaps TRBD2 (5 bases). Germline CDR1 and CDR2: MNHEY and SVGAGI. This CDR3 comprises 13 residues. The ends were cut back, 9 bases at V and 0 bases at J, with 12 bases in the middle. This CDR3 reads CASNGVSSYEQYF. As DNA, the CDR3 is TGTGCCAGTAACGGGGTCTCCTCCTACGAGCAGTACTTC.